The present T cell receptor beta chain was sequenced within a study of cytomegalovirus exposure and HLA in healthy donors. The PCR employed 60 Vbeta primers together with 13 Jbeta primers. Clones were sequenced by immunoSEQ multiplex PCR, and TCRdb holds only the in-frame ones, with some missing. The data show roughly 140,000 clones, roughly 79% seen once. This CDR3 spans 14 amino acids. V lost 5 bases and J 4 bases, leaving 12 bases between the germline ends. CDR1 is MNHEY, CDR2 SVGAGI, per germline. Overall study results and limits: It was 160 or so TCR beta chains that were listed as cytomegalovirus-associated. Donors belonging to an Asian-associated ancestry cluster reportedly showed fewer N-insertions in productive TCRs than the roughly 700-donor mean, according to what a later analysis found. Earlier analysis yielded a pattern in which most TCR beta V segments were productive about 90% or about 30% of the time. TCR beta sequences numbering 15,000 to 20,000 were associated with HLA alleles at 0.05 false discovery rate in a later analysis.

In regard to this clone: Its cognate antigen is unknown.

The sequencing sample was made of PBMCs. The chain couples TRBV6-5 to TRBJ1-5, with no clear D. The receptor was derived from a woman in her twenties or thirties in good health and CMV-seronegative. CDR3 sequence (DNA): TGTGCCAGCAGTCGGTTCGGAGGTAATCAGCCCCAGCATTTT. Residues: CASSRFGGNQPQHF.